This TCR beta chain is drawn from a study of Ad26.COV2.S vaccination and SARS-CoV-2 variants. The wider study: Intramuscularly, Ad26.COV2.S was given either once or twice, 56 days apart. Notes on the study in general: The study found higher spike-specific TCR breadth in vaccine than placebo recipients. After vaccination, substantial breadth of spike-specific CD8+ and CD4+ responses was reported.

Libraries were prepared by immunoSEQ multiplex PCR; TCRdb keeps only in-frame clonotypes and omits some of them. The table records about 350,000 clones, 75% to 90% of them present only once. Treatment reported: around 19 received Ad26.COV2.S at low or high dose, single or two shots; five or six received placebo; per-sample allocation not given. Material that was analyzed had been drawn on day 63 after the first vaccine or placebo injection. An adult donor aged 18-55 years was enrolled in Boston. A note on this clone: Its target is unknown.

Trimming pared 5 bases from V and 7 bases from J, leaving 12 bases between. Germline V gene data show CDR1 as LNHDA and CDR2 as SQIVND (reference sequence). The CDR3 has 13 residues. The chain has TRBV19 and TRBJ1-5; D perhaps matches TRBD1 (6 bases). The starting material was peripheral blood, obtained in a trial of Ad26.COV2.S vaccine versus placebo. The receptor was derived from a person between 18 and 60 years old who received the Ad26.COV2.S COVID-19 vaccine or a placebo. CDR3 sequence: CASSPRTVQPQHF. CDR3 DNA sequence: TGTGCCAGTAGTCCAAGGACAGTCCAGCCCCAGCATTTT.